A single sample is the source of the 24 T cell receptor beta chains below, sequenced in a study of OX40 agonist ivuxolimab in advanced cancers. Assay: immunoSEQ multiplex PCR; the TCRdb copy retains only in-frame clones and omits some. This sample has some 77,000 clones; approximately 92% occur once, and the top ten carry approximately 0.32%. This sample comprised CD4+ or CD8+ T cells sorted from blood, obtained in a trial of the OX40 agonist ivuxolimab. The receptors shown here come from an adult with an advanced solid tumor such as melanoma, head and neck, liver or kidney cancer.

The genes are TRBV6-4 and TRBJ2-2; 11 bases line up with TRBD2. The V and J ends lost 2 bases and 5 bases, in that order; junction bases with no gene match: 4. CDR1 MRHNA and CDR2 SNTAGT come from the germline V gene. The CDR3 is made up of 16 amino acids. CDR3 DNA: TGTGCCAGCAGTGACCCTATAGCGGGGGGGACCGGGGAGCTGTTTTTT. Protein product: CASSDPIAGGTGELFF.

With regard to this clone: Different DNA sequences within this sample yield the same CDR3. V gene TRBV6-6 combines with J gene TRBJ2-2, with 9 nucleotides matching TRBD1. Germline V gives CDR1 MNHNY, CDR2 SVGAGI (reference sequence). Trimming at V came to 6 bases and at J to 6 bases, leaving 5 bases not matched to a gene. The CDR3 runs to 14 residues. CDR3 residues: CASRGQGKPGELFF. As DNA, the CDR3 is TGTGCCAGCAGAGGACAGGGGAAGCCCGGGGAGCTGTTTTTT.

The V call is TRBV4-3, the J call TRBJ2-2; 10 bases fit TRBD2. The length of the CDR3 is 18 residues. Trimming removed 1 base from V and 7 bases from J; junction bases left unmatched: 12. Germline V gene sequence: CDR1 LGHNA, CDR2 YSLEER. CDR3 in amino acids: CASSQVLVSSGSGGELFF. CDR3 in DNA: TGCGCCAGCAGCCAAGTTCTTGTGTCTAGCGGGAGTGGCGGGGAGCTGTTTTTT.

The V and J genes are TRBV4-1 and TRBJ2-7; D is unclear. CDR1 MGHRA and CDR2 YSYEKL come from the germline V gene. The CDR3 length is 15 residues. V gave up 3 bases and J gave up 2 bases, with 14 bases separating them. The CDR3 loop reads CASSQALSLTYEQYF. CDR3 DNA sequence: TGCGCCAGCAGCCAGGCTCTCAGCCTTACCTACGAGCAGTACTTC.

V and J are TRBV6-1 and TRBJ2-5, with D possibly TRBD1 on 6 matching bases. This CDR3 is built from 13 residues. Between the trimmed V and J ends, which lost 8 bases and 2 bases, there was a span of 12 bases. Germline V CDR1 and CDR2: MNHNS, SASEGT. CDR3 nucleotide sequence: TGTGCCAGCGGCGGACAGACGCAAGAGACCCAGTACTTC. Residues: CASGGQTQETQYF.

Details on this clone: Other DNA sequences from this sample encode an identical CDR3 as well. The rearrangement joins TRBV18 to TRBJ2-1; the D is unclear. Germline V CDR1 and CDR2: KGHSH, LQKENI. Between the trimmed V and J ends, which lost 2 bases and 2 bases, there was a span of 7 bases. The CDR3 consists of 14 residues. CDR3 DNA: TGTGCCAGCTCACCAGGAATTACCTACAATGAGCAGTTCTTC. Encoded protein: CASSPGITYNEQFF.

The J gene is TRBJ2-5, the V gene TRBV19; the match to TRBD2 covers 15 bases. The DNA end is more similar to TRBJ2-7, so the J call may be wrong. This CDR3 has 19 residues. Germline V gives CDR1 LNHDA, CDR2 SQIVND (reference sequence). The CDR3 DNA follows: TGTGCCAGTGGGCGGGACAACGGACTAGCGGGAGGGCCTGCCTACGAGCAGTACTTC. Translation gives CASGRDNGLAGGPAYEQYF.

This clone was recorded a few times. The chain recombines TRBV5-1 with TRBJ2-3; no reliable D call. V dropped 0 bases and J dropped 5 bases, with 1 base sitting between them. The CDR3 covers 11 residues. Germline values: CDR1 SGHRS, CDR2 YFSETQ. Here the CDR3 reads CASSLEDTQYF. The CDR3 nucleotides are TGCGCCAGCAGCTTGGAAGATACGCAGTATTTT.

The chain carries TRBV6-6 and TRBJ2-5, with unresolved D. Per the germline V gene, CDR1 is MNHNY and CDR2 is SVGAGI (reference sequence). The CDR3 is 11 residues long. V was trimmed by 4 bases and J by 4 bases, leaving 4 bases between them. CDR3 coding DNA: TGTGCCAGCAGTTGGGGAGAGACCCAGTACTTC. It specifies CASSWGETQYF.

CDR3 nucleotides: TGTGCCAGCAGCGCCCTCGGACAGGGGGGTAACGAGCAGTACTTC. This sequence encodes CASSALGQGGNEQYF. V is TRBV9 and J is TRBJ2-7; 10 bases map to TRBD1. V dropped 3 bases and J dropped 5; count of bases not matched to a gene: 8. The CDR3 is made up of 15 amino acids. CDR1 and CDR2 (germline): SGDLS, YYNGEE.

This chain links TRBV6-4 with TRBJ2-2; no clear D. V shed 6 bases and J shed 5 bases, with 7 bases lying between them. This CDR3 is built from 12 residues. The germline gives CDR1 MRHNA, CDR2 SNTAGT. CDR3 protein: CASRSRTGELFF. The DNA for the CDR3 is TGTGCCAGCAGGAGTCGTACCGGGGAGCTGTTTTTT.

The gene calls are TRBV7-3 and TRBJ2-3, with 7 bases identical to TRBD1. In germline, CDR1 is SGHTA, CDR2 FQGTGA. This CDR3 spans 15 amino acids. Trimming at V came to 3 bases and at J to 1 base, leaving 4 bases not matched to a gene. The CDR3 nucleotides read TGTGCCAGCAGCTTGGGACAGTTGGGCACAGATACGCAGTATTTT. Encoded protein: CASSLGQLGTDTQYF.

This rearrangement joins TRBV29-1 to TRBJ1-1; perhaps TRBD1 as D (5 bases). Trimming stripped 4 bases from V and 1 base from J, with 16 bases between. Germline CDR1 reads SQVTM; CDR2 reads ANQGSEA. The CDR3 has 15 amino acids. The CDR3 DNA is TGCAGCGTTGCCTCTCTGACAGACTGGAACACTGAAGCTTTCTTT. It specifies CSVASLTDWNTEAFF.

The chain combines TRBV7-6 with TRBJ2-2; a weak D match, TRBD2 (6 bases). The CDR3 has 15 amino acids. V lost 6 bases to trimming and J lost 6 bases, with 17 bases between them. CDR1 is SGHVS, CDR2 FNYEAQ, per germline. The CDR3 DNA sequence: TGTGCCAGCAGTTTCTTCGTCGGGAGAGCCGGGGAGCTGTTTTTT. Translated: CASSFFVGRAGELFF. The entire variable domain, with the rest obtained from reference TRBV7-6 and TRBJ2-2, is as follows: GAGVSQSPRYKVTKRGQDVALRCDPISGHVSLYWYRQALGQGPEFLTYFNYEAQQDKSGLPNDRFSAERPEGSISTLTIQRTEQRDSAMYRCASSFFVGRAGELFFGEGSRLTVL.

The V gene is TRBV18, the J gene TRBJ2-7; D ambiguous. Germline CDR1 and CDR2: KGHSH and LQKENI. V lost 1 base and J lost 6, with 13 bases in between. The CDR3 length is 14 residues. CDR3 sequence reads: CASSPQNQAVEQYF. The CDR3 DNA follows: TGTGCCAGCTCACCACAGAACCAGGCGGTCGAGCAGTACTTC.

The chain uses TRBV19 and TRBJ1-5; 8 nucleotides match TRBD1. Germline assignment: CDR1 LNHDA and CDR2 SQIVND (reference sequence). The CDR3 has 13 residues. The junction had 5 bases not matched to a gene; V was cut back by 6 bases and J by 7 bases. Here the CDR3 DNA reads TGTGCCAGTAGGGGGACAGGAGGGCAGCCCCAGCATTTT. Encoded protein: CASRGTGGQPQHF. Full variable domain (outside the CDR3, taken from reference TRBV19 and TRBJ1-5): DGGITQSPKYLFRKEGQNVTLSCEQNLNHDAMYWYRQDPGQGLRLIYYSQIVNDFQKGDIAEGYSVSREKKESFPLTVTSAQKNPTAFYLCASRGTGGQPQHFGDGTRLSIL.

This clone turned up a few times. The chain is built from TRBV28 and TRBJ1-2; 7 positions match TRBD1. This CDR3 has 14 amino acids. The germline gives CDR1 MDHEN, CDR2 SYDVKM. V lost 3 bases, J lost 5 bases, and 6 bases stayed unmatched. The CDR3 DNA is TGTGCCAGCAGTTTCGAGGGGGCGAAATATGGCTACACCTTC. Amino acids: CASSFEGAKYGYTF.

The CDR3 spells CASRTSGAAYEQYF. CDR3 bases: TGTGCCAGCAGAACCAGCGGGGCCGCCTACGAGCAGTACTTC. The V call is TRBV25-1, the J call TRBJ2-7, with 7 bases matching TRBD2. This CDR3 has 14 amino acids. Germline CDR1 reads MGHDK; CDR2 reads SYGVNS. Trimming removed 6 bases from V and 2 bases from J; junction bases left unmatched: 7.

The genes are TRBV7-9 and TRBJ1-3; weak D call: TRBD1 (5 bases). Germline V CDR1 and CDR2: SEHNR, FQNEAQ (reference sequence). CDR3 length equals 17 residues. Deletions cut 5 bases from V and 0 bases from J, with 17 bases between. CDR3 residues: CASSALSGLISGNTIYF. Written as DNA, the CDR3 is TGTGCCAGCAGCGCCCTGTCGGGACTGATCTCTGGAAACACCATATATTTT.

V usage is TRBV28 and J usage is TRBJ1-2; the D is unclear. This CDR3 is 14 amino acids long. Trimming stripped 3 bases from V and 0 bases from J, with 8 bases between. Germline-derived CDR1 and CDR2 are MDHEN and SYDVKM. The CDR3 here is CASSFPGPNYGYTF. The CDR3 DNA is TGTGCCAGCAGTTTCCCCGGGCCTAACTATGGCTACACCTTC.

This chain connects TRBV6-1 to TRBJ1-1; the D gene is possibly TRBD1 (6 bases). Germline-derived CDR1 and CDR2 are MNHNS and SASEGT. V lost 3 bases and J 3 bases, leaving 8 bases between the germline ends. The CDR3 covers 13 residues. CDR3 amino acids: CASSEKGDTEAFF. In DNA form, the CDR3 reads TGTGCCAGCAGTGAGAAGGGGGACACTGAAGCTTTCTTT.

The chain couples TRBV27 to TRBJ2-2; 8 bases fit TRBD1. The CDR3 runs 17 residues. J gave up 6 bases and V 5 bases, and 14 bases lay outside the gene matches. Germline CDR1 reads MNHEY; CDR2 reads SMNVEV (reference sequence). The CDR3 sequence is CASSRPVTGGFSGELFF. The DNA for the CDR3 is TGTGCCAGCAGTCGGCCCGTTACAGGGGGATTCTCCGGGGAGCTGTTTTTT.

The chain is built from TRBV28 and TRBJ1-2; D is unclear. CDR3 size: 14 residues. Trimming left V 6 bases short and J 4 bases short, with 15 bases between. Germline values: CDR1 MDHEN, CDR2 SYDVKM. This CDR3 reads CASRFQRSVYGYTF. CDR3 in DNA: TGTGCCAGCAGATTTCAGAGATCGGTCTATGGCTACACCTTC.

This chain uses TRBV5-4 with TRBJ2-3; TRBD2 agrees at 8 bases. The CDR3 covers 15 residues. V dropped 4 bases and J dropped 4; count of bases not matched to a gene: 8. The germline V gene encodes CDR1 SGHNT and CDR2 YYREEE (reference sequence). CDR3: CASSLPGGRADTQYF. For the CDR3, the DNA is TGTGCCAGCAGCCTGCCGGGGGGGCGGGCAGATACGCAGTATTTT.